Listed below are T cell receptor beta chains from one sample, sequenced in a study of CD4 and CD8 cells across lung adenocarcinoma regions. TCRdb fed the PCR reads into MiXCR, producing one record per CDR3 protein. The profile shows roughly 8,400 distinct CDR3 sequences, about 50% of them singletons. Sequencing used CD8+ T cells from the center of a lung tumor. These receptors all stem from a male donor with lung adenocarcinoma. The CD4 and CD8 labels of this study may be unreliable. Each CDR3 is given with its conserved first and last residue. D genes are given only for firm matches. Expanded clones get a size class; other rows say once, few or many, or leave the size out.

TGTGCGGGGCGCGGGTTACTAGCCCAAAAGATCCAGTACTTC CAGRGLLAQKIQYF TRBV6-1 NA 14 NA TRBJ2-4
TGCGCCAGCAGCCAATCAGGGGGTGGGACCGGGGAGCTGTTTTTT CASSQSGGGTGELFF TRBV4-1 few 15 TRBD1 TRBJ2-2
TGCAGTGCTACCGGACCATTCTACAATGAGCAGTTCTTC CSATGPFYNEQFF TRBV20-1 few 13 NA TRBJ2-1
TGTGCCAGCAGCCCGCCGGGACCGCGAGCTGAGCAGTTCTTC CASSPPGPRAEQFF TRBV7-2 few 14 NA TRBJ2-1
TGTGCCAGCAGCTCCGGGACAGGTCAAGAGACCCAGTACTTC CASSSGTGQETQYF TRBV7-2 few 14 TRBD1 TRBJ2-5
TGCGCCAGCAGTGCGGACAGTCTGGGAGAGACCCAGTACTTC CASSADSLGETQYF TRBV10-1 NA 14 NA TRBJ2-5
TGTGCCAGCACCCAACAAGGGTCTGAAGCTTTCTTT CASTQQGSEAFF TRBV28 many 12 NA TRBJ1-1
TGTGCCAGCAGTTTACACAGGGGCCGAGGGGAGACCCAGTACTTC CASSLHRGRGETQYF TRBV27 NA 15 TRBD1 TRBJ2-5
TGTGCCAGCAGTGGGGGAGCCTACGAGCAGTACTTC CASSGGAYEQYF TRBV6-1 few 12 NA TRBJ2-7
TGTGCCAGCAGCGTAAACCCAGGGGTGTGGGCCAAAGACATTCAGTACTTC CASSVNPGVWAKDIQYF TRBV6-2/TRBV6-3 NA 17 NA TRBJ2-4
TGTGCCACCCAAGGGACGGCGAACACCGGGGAGCTGTTTTTT CATQGTANTGELFF TRBV10-3 NA 14 NA TRBJ2-2
TGTGCCAGCAGTGAATCCATATCTACAGATACGCAGTATTTT CASSESISTDTQYF TRBV6-1 few 14 NA TRBJ2-3
TGTGCCAGCAGCTCCTCGTTTGGGGGCCACACGTTC CASSSSFGGHTF TRBV6-5 once 12 NA TRBJ1-2
TGTGCCTGGAAAGGGCAGCTCTACAATGAGCAGTTCTTC CAWKGQLYNEQFF TRBV30 NA 13 NA TRBJ2-1
TGTGCCAGCAGCTTAGCGTTTGGGCAGTCATACGAGCAGTACTTC CASSLAFGQSYEQYF TRBV7-8 many 15 NA TRBJ2-7
TGTGCCAGCAGCGCTACTAGCGGGGGGGGAGGTGAGCAGTTCTTC CASSATSGGGGEQFF TRBV11-2 few 15 TRBD2 TRBJ2-1
TGTGCCAGCAGCTTTGTCAGGAATGGCTACACCTTC CASSFVRNGYTF TRBV7-2 many 12 NA TRBJ1-2
TGTGCCAGCAGTTACTCTAGGGCGACCGAGCAGTACTTC CASSYSRATEQYF TRBV6-5 NA 13 NA TRBJ2-7
TGCGCCAGCAGTCTGGGAGTAGGGTCGGAATATGGCTACACCTTC CASSLGVGSEYGYTF TRBV4-1 many 15 NA TRBJ1-2
TGTGCCAGCAGCCTGGGACACGCGAACACCGGGGAGCTGTTTTTT CASSLGHANTGELFF TRBV3-1 few 15 NA TRBJ2-2
TGCGCCAGCAGTGAGTCGTACTGGCAGTCCTACAATGAGCAGTTCTTC CASSESYWQSYNEQFF TRBV10-1 many 16 NA TRBJ2-1
TGTGCCAGCAGTAACCGGACAGCCGCCTACGAGCAGTACTTC CASSNRTAAYEQYF TRBV6-5 NA 14 NA TRBJ2-7
TGTGCCAGCAGTGAAGCGGGGGGGGGGGGGGGGGGCTACACCTTC CASSEAGGGGGGYTF TRBV6-1 NA 15 NA TRBJ1-2
TGTGCCAGCAGCGACAGGGGGCGGATAACCGAAGCTTTCTTT CASSDRGRITEAFF TRBV12-3/TRBV12-4 many 14 TRBD1 TRBJ1-1
TGTGCCAGCAGCTTCCGGGACTCCCTCTCCTACGAGCAGTACTTC CASSFRDSLSYEQYF TRBV11-1 few 15 NA TRBJ2-7
TGTGCCAGCAGTCCACCTAGACAGGGGAATCAGCCCCAGCATTTT CASSPPRQGNQPQHF TRBV6-1 many 15 TRBD1 TRBJ1-5
TGTGCCAGCAGCCCCCCACCGTGGGACAGGGGGCGAAGAACTGAAGCTTTCTTT CASSPPPWDRGRRTEAFF TRBV3-1 once 18 TRBD1 TRBJ1-1
TGTGCGAGCAGGACGAGCCGTGCCCCAGAGACGCAGTACTTT CASRTSRAPETQYF TRBV6-1 NA 14 NA TRBJ2-3
TGCGGCAGCGACCCGGGGCTGTGGACCAAAAATACTCAGTACTTC CGSDPGLWTKNTQYF TRBV10-1 NA 15 NA TRBJ2-4
TGTGCCAGCAGCGTAGTGGGGTCGGGGTCTGAGACCCAGTACTTC CASSVVGSGSETQYF TRBV9 many 15 NA TRBJ2-5
TGTGCCAGCCGGGGGAGCGGAGTGACCCAGTACTTC CASRGSGVTQYF TRBV27 NA 12 NA TRBJ2-5
TGTGCCAGCAGTCGTGGGTGGACTAACTATGGCTACACCTTC CASSRGWTNYGYTF TRBV27 many 14 NA TRBJ1-2
TGTGCCAGGGCAGGTGAGACCCAGTACTTC CARAGETQYF TRBV6-1 NA 10 NA TRBJ2-5
TGTGCCAGCAGTGTCCAGTCCGGGCAGGGGAGTGGCTACACCTTC CASSVQSGQGSGYTF TRBV6-1 NA 15 NA TRBJ1-2
TGTGCCAGGGGTTACCAGGCGCCGAGCACAGATGCGCAGTATTTT CARGYQAPSTDAQYF TRBV6-5 NA 15 NA TRBJ2-3
TGTGCCAGCAGCACGGGGGGGGCCCCGGGGGAGACCCAGTACTTC CASSTGGAPGETQYF TRBV11-3 NA 15 TRBD2 TRBJ2-5
TGTGCCAGCAGAAACCTAGCGGGAGTGGGGGAGCAGTTCTTC CASRNLAGVGEQFF TRBV25-1 few 14 TRBD2 TRBJ2-1
TGTGCCAGCAGCCTGATTTCCGGGACAGGGCACGAGCAGTTCTTC CASSLISGTGHEQFF TRBV4-2 NA 15 TRBD1 TRBJ2-1
TGTGCCAGCACAACAGCTTGGGGGCAGCCCCAGCATTTT CASTTAWGQPQHF TRBV6-5 many 13 NA TRBJ1-5
TGCGCCAGCAGTGAAACGGGACTAGCGACAACCGCGCAGTATTTT CASSETGLATTAQYF TRBV10-1 many 15 TRBD2 TRBJ2-3
TGTGCCAGCAGCCGCCGTCCGGGACTAGCGGGACCAGATACGCAGTATTTT CASSRRPGLAGPDTQYF TRBV3-1 few 17 TRBD2 TRBJ2-3
TGTGCCAGTAGCCGGGCGCGTTCGGGCTACGAGCAGTACTTC CASSRARSGYEQYF TRBV27 few 14 NA TRBJ2-7
TGTGCCAGCAGTACCGGGACAGGGGTCTACAATGAGCAGTTCTTC CASSTGTGVYNEQFF TRBV27 NA 15 TRBD1 TRBJ2-1
TGTGCCAGCAGCCCCACAGGGGGGTCTTCACCCCTCCACTTT CASSPTGGSSPLHF TRBV3-1 NA 14 TRBD1 TRBJ1-6
TGTGCCAGCAGTTACGGCAGGGCAGGACCCCAAGAGACCCAGTACTTC CASSYGRAGPQETQYF TRBV6-2/TRBV6-3 many 16 NA TRBJ2-5
TGTGCCAGCAGTTCGGATAGTGCAGGGCCGTTCTTC CASSSDSAGPFF TRBV6-5 NA 12 NA TRBJ2-5
TGCGCCAGCGTGACCTGGAACACCGGGGAGCTGTTTTTT CASVTWNTGELFF TRBV4-1 many 13 NA TRBJ2-2
TGTGCCAGCAGCGCACACGAGCTTAGGGAAATCTACACCTTC CASSAHELREIYTF TRBV9 NA 14 NA TRBJ1-2
TGTGCCAGCAGTGAGACGGACAGGACGAACACTGAAGCTTTCTTT CASSETDRTNTEAFF TRBV6-1 NA 15 TRBD1 TRBJ1-1
TGTGCCAGCAGCCAGTATGGGGTCGGGTACGAGCAGTACTTC CASSQYGVGYEQYF TRBV14 many 14 NA TRBJ2-7